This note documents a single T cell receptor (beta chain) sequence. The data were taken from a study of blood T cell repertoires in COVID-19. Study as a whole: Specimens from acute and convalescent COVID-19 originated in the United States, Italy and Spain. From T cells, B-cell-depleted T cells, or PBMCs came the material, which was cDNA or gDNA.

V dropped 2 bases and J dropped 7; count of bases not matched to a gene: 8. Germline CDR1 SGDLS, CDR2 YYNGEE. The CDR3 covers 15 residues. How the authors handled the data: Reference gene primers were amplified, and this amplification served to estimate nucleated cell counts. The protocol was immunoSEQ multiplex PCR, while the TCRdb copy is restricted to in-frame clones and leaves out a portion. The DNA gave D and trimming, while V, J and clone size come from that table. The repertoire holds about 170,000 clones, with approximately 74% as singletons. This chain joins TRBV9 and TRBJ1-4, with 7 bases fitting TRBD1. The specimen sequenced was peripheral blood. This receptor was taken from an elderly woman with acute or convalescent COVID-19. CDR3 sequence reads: CASSVKGGEGEKLFF. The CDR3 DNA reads TGTGCCAGCAGCGTGAAAGGGGGCGAGGGTGAAAAACTGTTTTTT.